Listed here are 18 T cell receptor beta chains from one sample, sequenced in a study of shared clonotypes between healthy human individuals. Profiled with immunoSEQ multiplex PCR; TCRdb holds only in-frame clones, not every one. The repertoire consists of some 2.4 million clones, with 90% to 95% occurring once and the leading ten covering about 0.38%. Sequenced material: naive CD4+ T cells from PBMCs. Sample subset: CD45RA+ positively selected. The receptors derive from a man aged 18 to 35 in good health. Some clones in this sample may be carry-over from other donors' samples.

The V and J genes are TRBV6-1 and TRBJ1-5; 7 positions match TRBD1. The CDR3 runs 13 residues. V shed 7 bases, J shed 6 bases, and the junction held 6 bases outside the gene matches. Germline V gene data show CDR1 as MNHNS and CDR2 as SASEGT. This chain's CDR3 is CASISTGSQPQHF. The DNA of the CDR3 is TGTGCCAGCATTTCGACAGGGAGTCAGCCCCAGCATTTT.

The V gene is TRBV27, the J gene TRBJ2-7, with TRBD1 matching over 9 bases. The V and J ends lost 3 bases and 5 bases, in that order; junction bases with no gene match: 14. The CDR3 spans 17 residues. The germline V gene has CDR1 MNHEY and CDR2 SMNVEV (reference sequence). The CDR3 DNA reads TGTGCCAGCAGTTTCCGAATTCTTTCGGGACAGGGAGACGAGCAGTACTTC. Amino acids: CASSFRILSGQGDEQYF.

The chain joins TRBV7-3 to TRBJ2-1; D is perhaps TRBD1 (6 bases). Germline CDR1 SGHTA, CDR2 FQGTGA. Trimming took off 2 bases at V and 2 bases at J, with 10 bases between the two ends. The length of the CDR3 is 15 residues. CDR3 region: CASSLQGLPYNEQFF. For the CDR3, the DNA is TGTGCCAGCAGCTTACAGGGGCTTCCCTACAATGAGCAGTTCTTC.

This clone appeared a single time. The chain couples TRBV10-3 to TRBJ1-2; D is uncertain. CDR1 is ENHRY and CDR2 is SYGVKD in the germline V gene. Between the trimmed V and J ends, which lost 0 bases and 4 bases, there was a span of 3 bases. The CDR3 is made up of 12 amino acids. The CDR3 region is CAISESAYGYTF. The CDR3 DNA follows: TGTGCCATCAGTGAGTCAGCCTATGGCTACACCTTC.

As regards this clone: Other DNA sequences within the sample encode an identical CDR3. V is TRBV28 and J is TRBJ2-2; D gene uncertain. The CDR3 runs to 12 residues. Deletions cut 2 bases from V and 9 bases from J, with 7 bases between. Germline loops: CDR1 MDHEN, CDR2 SYDVKM. In nucleotides, the CDR3 is TGTGCCAGCAGTTTAGGGGATCGGGAGCTGTTTTTT. It is translated as CASSLGDRELFF.

This clone was observed once. The chain carries TRBV6-4 and TRBJ1-2; 9 bases map to TRBD1. Losses at the gene ends were 4 bases for V and 5 bases for J; bases not matched to a gene: 8. In germline, CDR1 is MRHNA, CDR2 SNTAGT. The length of the CDR3 is 15 residues. CDR3 coding DNA: TGTGCCAGCAGTGGACGCCGGGACAGGGAATATGGCTACACCTTC. This translates into CASSGRRDREYGYTF.

This clone occurred a few times. The chain carries TRBV2 and TRBJ1-1; D gene uncertain. The CDR3 runs to 11 residues. V was shortened by 6 bases and J by 4 bases, with 6 bases between the two germline ends. Germline V gene sequence: CDR1 SNHLY, CDR2 FYNNEI. The CDR3 DNA is TGTGCCAGCAGGACTCGCACTGAAGCTTTCTTT. Encoded protein: CASRTRTEAFF. The whole variable domain, filled in from reference TRBV2 and TRBJ1-1, reads EPEVTQTPSHQVTQMGQEVILRCVPISNHLYFYWYRQILGQKVEFLVSFYNNEISEKSEIFDDQFSVERPDGSNFTLKIRSTKLEDSAMYFCASRTRTEAFFGQGTRLTVV.

The rearrangement links TRBV7-8 to TRBJ2-6; weak D call: TRBD2 (6 bases). Between the trimmed V and J ends, which lost 4 bases and 10 bases, there was a span of 14 bases. CDR3 size: 14 residues. Germline V CDR1 and CDR2: SGHVS, FQNEAQ. The CDR3 loop reads CASSWTGSRNVLTF. CDR3 DNA sequence: TGTGCCAGCAGCTGGACCGGGAGTCGGAACGTCCTGACTTTC. The complete variable domain, with remaining parts taken from reference TRBV7-8 and TRBJ2-6, reads GAGVSQSPRYKVAKRGQDVALRCDPISGHVSLFWYQQALGQGPEFLTYFQNEAQLDKSGLPSDRFFAERPEGSVSTLKIQRTQQEDSAVYLCASSWTGSRNVLTFGAGSRLTVL.

The CDR3 spells CASSEVGQGSNEQYF. The CDR3 nucleotides read TGTGCCAGCAGTGAGGTCGGGCAGGGTTCCAACGAGCAGTACTTC. The chain recombines TRBV2 with TRBJ2-7; possible D gene TRBD1, 5 bases. Deletions cut 3 bases from V and 5 bases from J, with 17 bases between. Germline values: CDR1 SNHLY, CDR2 FYNNEI. This CDR3 comprises 15 residues. Drawing the rest from reference TRBV2 and TRBJ2-7, the complete variable domain is EPEVTQTPSHQVTQMGQEVILRCVPISNHLYFYWYRQILGQKVEFLVSFYNNEISEKSEIFDDQFSVERPDGSNFTLKIRSTKLEDSAMYFCASSEVGQGSNEQYFGPGTRLTVT.

This chain links TRBV5-4 with TRBJ1-2; TRBD1 matches at 9 bases. V dropped 4 bases and J dropped 6; count of bases not matched to a gene: 10. This CDR3 spans 15 amino acids. The germline CDR1 and CDR2 sequences are SGHNT and YYREEE (reference sequence). CDR3 in DNA: TGTGCCAGCAGCCAAAGTGTCACAGGGGGCGATGGCTACACCTTC. Protein sequence: CASSQSVTGGDGYTF. Together with reference TRBV5-4 and TRBJ1-2, the CDR3 gives the full variable domain: ETGVTQSPTHLIKTRGQQVTLRCSSQSGHNTVSWYQQALGQGPQFIFQYYREEENGRGNFPPRFSGLQFPNYSSELNVNALELDDSALYLCASSQSVTGGDGYTFGSGTRLTVV.

V and J are TRBV7-9 and TRBJ2-1, with a possible D match to TRBD1 (7 bases). Germline values: CDR1 SEHNR, CDR2 FQNEAQ (reference sequence). The CDR3 length is 15 residues. The V gene lost 5 bases and the J gene lost 6 bases, with 17 bases spanning the gap. CDR3: CASSKPRGQINEQFF. CDR3 in DNA: TGTGCCAGCAGCAAACCGCGGGGACAGATCAATGAGCAGTTCTTC.

The chain links TRBV7-8 to TRBJ2-7, with D uncertain. Per the germline V gene, CDR1 is SGHVS and CDR2 is FQNEAQ. V lost 5 bases and J 5 bases, leaving 19 bases between the germline ends. The CDR3 runs to 15 residues. CDR3 in amino acids: CASSPGRVRPDEQYF. CDR3 bases: TGTGCCAGCAGCCCCGGGCGAGTTCGGCCCGACGAGCAGTACTTC.

V gene TRBV6-1 combines with J gene TRBJ1-1; 8 bases map to TRBD1. The ends lost 3 bases at V and 1 base at J; junction bases unmatched: 4. Per germline, CDR1 MNHNS and CDR2 SASEGT. The CDR3 has 15 residues. Here the CDR3 DNA reads TGTGCCAGCAGTGATATAGGGACAGGGAACACTGAAGCTTTCTTT. It yields the protein CASSDIGTGNTEAFF.

This chain links TRBV28 with TRBJ1-5; 8 nucleotides agree with TRBD1. CDR3 length: 16 amino acids. Per germline, CDR1 MDHEN and CDR2 SYDVKM. Unmatched junction bases numbered 8, after V lost 3 bases and J lost 4 bases. CDR3 in DNA: TGTGCCAGCAGTTTCGTCCCGGACAGGGCAAATCAGCCCCAGCATTTT. Its translation is CASSFVPDRANQPQHF.

The chain carries TRBV6-1 and TRBJ2-2, with unresolved D. Trimming shortened V by 0 bases and J by 3 bases, and 11 bases separated the two germline ends. Germline V gene data show CDR1 as MNHNS and CDR2 as SASEGT. The CDR3 runs 16 residues. DNA for the CDR3: TGTGCCAGCAGTGAAGCGCCGCCCAGTTACACCGGGGAGCTGTTTTTT. This sequence encodes CASSEAPPSYTGELFF.

The chain joins TRBV28 to TRBJ2-2; D gene uncertain. Germline loops: CDR1 MDHEN, CDR2 SYDVKM. The ends were cut back, 2 bases at V and 4 bases at J, with 5 bases in the middle. This CDR3 is 13 amino acids long. DNA for the CDR3: TGTGCCAGCAGTTTAATTTCCACCGGGGAGCTGTTTTTT. Protein sequence: CASSLISTGELFF.

The V gene is TRBV28, the J gene TRBJ1-5; TRBD1 agrees at 9 bases. Looked up from germline, CDR1 is MDHEN and CDR2 is SYDVKM. This CDR3 is 15 amino acids long. Losses at the gene ends were 4 bases for V and 6 bases for J; bases not matched to a gene: 7. CDR3 coding DNA: TGTGCCAGCAGTTCGGGACAGGGCGTGGGTCAGCCCCAGCATTTT. Protein: CASSSGQGVGQPQHF.

Only one count was recorded for this clone. The CDR3 is CASRGRDRGLNQPQHF. The CDR3 coding sequence is TGTGCCAGCAGGGGCCGGGACAGGGGACTCAATCAGCCCCAGCATTTT. V and J are TRBV28 and TRBJ1-5, with TRBD1 identical over 10 bases. CDR1 is MDHEN and CDR2 is SYDVKM in the germline V gene. The CDR3 runs 16 residues. The V segment lost 6 bases and the J segment 3 bases; nucleotides outside the gene matches: 8.